Presented here are 15 T cell receptor beta chains from one specimen sequenced in a study of identical twins. TCRdb reprocessed the 5' RACE reads with MiXCR, giving one entry per CDR3 protein. The table lists fewer than 900,000 distinct CDR3 sequences, around 21% of them singletons. This sample was also put to use in a study of T cells expressing NK-cell markers.

The sequenced sample was PBMCs. These receptors originate from a woman between 18 and 29 years old in good health.

Only a few counts were recorded for this clonotype. The rearrangement links TRBV20-1 to TRBJ1-2; 7 bases agree with TRBD1. CDR1 and CDR2 from the germline V gene are DFQATT and SNEGSKA (reference sequence). The CDR3 contains 13 residues. J gave up 8 bases and V 3 bases, and 9 bases lay outside the gene matches. In nucleotides, the CDR3 is TGCAGTGCTAGGGGGACAGTCAGAAAGGGCTACACCTTC. Translating gives CSARGTVRKGYTF.

This clonotype showed up many times. This chain connects TRBV15 to TRBJ2-1, with 7 nucleotides matching TRBD1. With V trimmed by 0 bases and J by 10 bases, 9 bases remained unmatched. Looked up from germline, CDR1 is LNHNV and CDR2 is YYDKDF (reference sequence). The CDR3 is made up of 15 amino acids. The CDR3 DNA follows: TGTGCCACCAGCAGAGAACAGGGGTATCTGCGAGAGCAGTTCTTC. Amino acid sequence: CATSREQGYLREQFF.

The sample holds a few counts of this clonotype. The chain couples TRBV5-1 to TRBJ2-7; D is tentatively TRBD1 or TRBD2 (7 bases each). The CDR3 runs to 14 residues. Deletions cut 7 bases from V and 0 bases from J, with 14 bases between. In germline, CDR1 is SGHRS, CDR2 YFSETQ. The CDR3 sequence is CASSGGQRSYEQYF. The CDR3 DNA sequence: TGCGCCAGCTCGGGGGGACAGCGCTCCTACGAGCAGTACTTC.

This chain uses TRBV20-1 with TRBJ1-6; a weak D match, TRBD1 (6 bases). The length of the CDR3 is 12 residues. V dropped 5 bases and J dropped 9 bases, with 11 bases sitting between them. Germline CDR1 DFQATT, CDR2 SNEGSKA (reference sequence). The CDR3 here is CSAGDKSSPLHF. The CDR3 DNA is TGCAGTGCTGGGGACAAAAGTTCACCCCTCCACTTT.

This clonotype turned up a few times. For the CDR3, the DNA is TGTGCCAGCAATTGGAGCGGCCAAGAGACCCAGTACTTC. It codes for CASNWSGQETQYF. The chain has TRBV12-3 or TRBV12-4 and TRBJ2-5; possibly TRBD2 for D (5 bases). The CDR3 covers 13 residues. V was shortened by 7 bases and J by 1 base, with 10 bases between the two germline ends.

The chain recombines TRBV4-3 with TRBJ2-1; 8 bases fit TRBD2. V shed 4 bases and J 5 bases; nucleotides not matched to a gene: 7. Germline V gene lookup returns CDR1 LGHNA and CDR2 YSLEER. This CDR3 is built from 15 residues. CDR3 bases: TGCGCCAGCAGCCCTCTGACTAGCGCACACAATGAGCAGTTCTTC. As protein: CASSPLTSAHNEQFF.

The sample holds many counts of this clonotype. The chain uses TRBV7-9 and TRBJ2-1, with no clear D. The germline V gene has CDR1 SEHNR and CDR2 FQNEAQ (reference sequence). V was clipped by 0 bases and J by 5 bases, with 14 bases between them. This CDR3 comprises 16 residues. The CDR3 spells CASSLARSGYHNEQFF. DNA for the CDR3: TGTGCCAGCAGCTTAGCCAGGAGTGGGTACCACAATGAGCAGTTCTTC.

The chain combines TRBV5-1 with TRBJ2-7; D is possibly TRBD1 (6 bases). This CDR3 contains 16 residues. In germline, CDR1 is SGHRS, CDR2 YFSETQ. V was pared by 0 bases and J by 4 bases, with 17 bases between. For the CDR3, the DNA is TGCGCCAGCAGCTTGGCCCCCGGGACATGGTTTTACGAGCAGTACTTC. It yields the protein CASSLAPGTWFYEQYF. Full variable domain (remainder filled in from reference TRBV5-1 and TRBJ2-7): KAGVTQTPRYLIKTRGQQVTLSCSPISGHRSVSWYQQTPGQGLQFLFEYFSETQRNKGNFPGRFSGRQFSNSRSEMNVSTLELGDSALYLCASSLAPGTWFYEQYFGPGTRLTVT.

The J gene is TRBJ1-1, the V gene TRBV3-1; a weak D match, TRBD1 (6 bases). Germline V gene data show CDR1 as LGHDT and CDR2 as YNNKEL (reference sequence). The CDR3 contains 16 residues. V dropped 4 bases and J dropped 1 base, with 16 bases sitting between them. The CDR3 protein is CASSLRRTDSNTEAFF. CDR3 nucleotide sequence: TGTGCCAGCAGCCTGAGAAGGACAGACTCGAACACTGAAGCTTTCTTT.

This clonotype was observed a few times. The chain joins TRBV5-1 to TRBJ2-1; D is unresolved. V lost 4 bases to trimming and J lost 0 bases, with 14 bases between them. The germline gives CDR1 SGHRS, CDR2 YFSETQ. The CDR3 extends over 16 amino acids. The CDR3 region is CASSPLPQTSYNEQFF. The CDR3 coding sequence is TGCGCCAGCAGCCCCCTCCCGCAGACCTCCTACAATGAGCAGTTCTTC.

This clonotype showed up just a few times. CDR3 DNA sequence: TGTGCCACCCGAATCGAGTCCCAATACAATGAGCAGTTCTTC. This gives the protein CATRIESQYNEQFF. This chain links TRBV12-3 or TRBV12-4 with TRBJ2-1, with unresolved D. Trimming shortened V by 10 bases and J by 4 bases, and 17 bases separated the two germline ends. This CDR3 has 14 residues.

This clonotype was observed a few times. The chain carries TRBV20-1 and TRBJ2-3; 7 bases are shared with TRBD2. The CDR3 consists of 15 residues. Germline V lookup: CDR1 DFQATT, CDR2 SNEGSKA (reference sequence). Unmatched junction bases numbered 14, after V lost 5 bases and J lost 6 bases. CDR3 coding DNA: TGCAGTGCTCCGGACCGGGGAGGGGCGGTGGATACGCAGTATTTT. It translates to CSAPDRGGAVDTQYF.

The DNA of the CDR3 is TGTGCCAGCAGCTTGGTCGGGAGGTCGACAGATACGCAGTATTTT. Amino acids: CASSLVGRSTDTQYF. V is TRBV5-6 and J is TRBJ2-3, with 7 bases lining up with TRBD2. Germline trimming cut 0 bases from V and 3 bases from J; bases unmatched to any gene: 4. The CDR3 is 15 residues long. Germline V gene lookup returns CDR1 SGHDT and CDR2 YYEEEE.

This sequence joins TRBV6-2 or TRBV6-3 and TRBJ2-5; no firm D call. Germline V gene lookup returns CDR1 MNHEY and CDR2 SVGEGT. V lost 6 bases and J 5 bases, leaving 16 bases between the germline ends. The CDR3 loop spans 14 amino acids. DNA of the CDR3: TGTGCCAGCAGCCACCACACTACACGGGAGACCCAGTACTTC. Residues: CASSHHTTRETQYF.

The chain combines TRBV7-9 with TRBJ2-7, with D tentatively TRBD1 or TRBD2 (5 bases each). Germline-derived CDR1 and CDR2 are SEHNR and FQNEAQ (reference sequence). V was cut by 5 bases and J by 5 bases, with 16 bases left in between. This CDR3 has 14 amino acids. CDR3: CASSPSGGLNEQYF. CDR3 sequence (DNA): TGTGCCAGCAGCCCCAGTGGGGGTTTGAACGAGCAGTACTTC.